This TCR beta chain originates from a study of T cell repertoires in cytomegalovirus infection. Study information: Public TCR beta signatures provided an indication of both CMV infection and a matching HLA type.

TCRdb re-called the reads with MiXCR, one entry per CDR3 protein. The sample shows around 530,000 distinct CDR3 sequences, 26% of them seen only once. Whole-study findings and limits: Carriage of CMV together with the relevant HLA was identifiable through cumulative public TCR beta family frequency. Dominating the ex vivo response were HLA-C-restricted CMV-specific TCR beta clonotypes.

This clonotype was detected ten times or more. Its antigen is unidentified. CDR3 size: 16 residues. From germline, CDR1 is SGHTA and CDR2 FQGNSA. The ends lost 2 bases at V and 1 base at J; junction bases unmatched: 5. Sequenced material: PBMCs. The receptor's source is a human donor in good health (CMV status not recorded). Some clones in this sample may be carry-over from other donors' samples. The V and J genes are TRBV7-2 and TRBJ2-4, with 7 bases aligning to TRBD2. CDR3 protein: CASSLYGEGAKNIQYF. The CDR3 DNA reads TGTGCCAGCAGCTTATATGGGGAGGGGGCCAAAAACATTCAGTACTTC.